This T cell receptor (beta chain) came from a study of human T cells and chemical hapten exposure. The wider study: DPC 0.01% went on the upper back by patch test, with reading at 6 days. Study conclusions and caveats: Counts of expanded TCRs at PT1 were positively correlated with patch test score.

Concerning this clonotype: Its antigen is currently unknown.

The CDR3 is 13 residues long. Germline assignment: CDR1 SQVTM and CDR2 ANQGSEA. V lost 3 bases and J lost 3, with 11 bases in between. TCRdb passed the RACE reads through MiXCR, listing each CDR3 protein once. The data contain approximately 110,000 distinct CDR3 sequences, about 11% of them singletons. Noted time point: patch test 1, 2 weeks after DPC sensitization. Treatment given: therapeutic diphenylcyclopropenone sensitization with weekly scalp DPC. Total RNA extraction was carried out from unfractionated whole blood. The receptor was derived from a middle-aged woman with alopecia areata. Some clones in this sample may be carry-over from other donors' samples. V usage is TRBV29-1 and J usage is TRBJ1-1; TRBD1 might be the D (5 bases). Specimen: whole blood, collected in connection with sensitization to the hapten diphenylcyclopropenone (DPC). The CDR3 sequence is CSVDQGAYTEAFF. DNA for the CDR3: TGCAGCGTTGACCAGGGTGCTTACACTGAAGCTTTCTTT.